This T cell receptor beta chain was recovered during a study of control samples from healthy donors and cancer patients. The CDR3 sequence is 16 residues long. Germline CDR1 SGHTA, CDR2 FQGNSA. The germline V and J ends were trimmed by 1 base and 2 bases, with 13 bases remaining between them. Measured with immunoSEQ multiplex PCR; TCRdb has only the in-frame clones, and not every one. The sample holds some 150,000 clones, nearly 96% seen once. The sequenced sample was blood. The V call is TRBV7-2, the J call TRBJ2-3; maybe TRBD2 (6 bases). This receptor was taken from a woman aged 25 to 45 in good health. The CDR3, as DNA: TGTGCCAGCAGCTTAGGGGACTTCGGCACCACAGATACGCAGTATTTT. Its protein product is CASSLGDFGTTDTQYF.